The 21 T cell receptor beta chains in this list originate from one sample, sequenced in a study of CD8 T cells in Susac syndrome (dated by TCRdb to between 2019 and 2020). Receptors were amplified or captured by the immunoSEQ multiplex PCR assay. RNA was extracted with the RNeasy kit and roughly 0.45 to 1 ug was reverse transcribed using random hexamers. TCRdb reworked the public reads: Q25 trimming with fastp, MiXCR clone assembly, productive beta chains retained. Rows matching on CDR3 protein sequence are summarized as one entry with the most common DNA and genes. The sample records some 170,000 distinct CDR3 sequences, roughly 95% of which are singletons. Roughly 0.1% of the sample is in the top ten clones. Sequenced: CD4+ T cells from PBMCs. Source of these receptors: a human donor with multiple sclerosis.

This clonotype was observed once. The CDR3 DNA follows: TGTGCCTGGAGTGACGGTAATTCACCCCTCCACTTT. Its translation is CAWSDGNSPLHF. V is TRBV30 and J is TRBJ1-6; D gene uncertain. There are 12 residues in the CDR3. Trimming left V 1 base short and J 6 bases short, with 4 bases between. Germline V gives CDR1 GTSNPN, CDR2 SVGIG (reference sequence).

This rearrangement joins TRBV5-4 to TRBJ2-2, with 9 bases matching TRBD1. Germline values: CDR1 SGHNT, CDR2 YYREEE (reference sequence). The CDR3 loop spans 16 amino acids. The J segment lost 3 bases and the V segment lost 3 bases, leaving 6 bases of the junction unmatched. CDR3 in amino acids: CASSSGQGRDTGELFF. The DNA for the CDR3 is TGTGCCAGCAGCTCGGGACAGGGTAGGGACACCGGGGAGCTGTTTTTT. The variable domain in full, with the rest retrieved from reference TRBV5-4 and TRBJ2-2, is ETGVTQSPTHLIKTRGQQVTLRCSSQSGHNTVSWYQQALGQGPQFIFQYYREEENGRGNFPPRFSGLQFPNYSSELNVNALELDDSALYLCASSSGQGRDTGELFFGEGSRLTVL.

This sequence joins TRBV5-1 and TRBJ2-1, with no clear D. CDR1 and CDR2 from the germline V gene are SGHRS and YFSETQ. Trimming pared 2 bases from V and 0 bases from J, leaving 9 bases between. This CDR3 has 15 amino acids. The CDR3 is CASSLSDSSYNEQFF. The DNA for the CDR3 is TGCGCCAGCAGCTTATCCGATAGCTCCTACAATGAGCAGTTCTTC.

CDR3 sequence: CASSFNSLSGNTIYF. The CDR3 region has the DNA TGTGCCAGCAGCTTTAACAGTCTCTCTGGAAACACCATATATTTT. The chain uses TRBV7-8 and TRBJ1-3; D uncertain. The CDR3 totals 15 residues. The germline V gene has CDR1 SGHVS and CDR2 FQNEAQ. V lost 3 bases, J lost 0 bases, and 9 bases lay in between.

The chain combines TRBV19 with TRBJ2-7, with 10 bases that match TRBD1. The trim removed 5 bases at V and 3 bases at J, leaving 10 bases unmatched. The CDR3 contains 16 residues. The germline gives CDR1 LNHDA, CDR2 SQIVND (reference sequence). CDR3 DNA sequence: TGTGCCAGTAGTCCTAACCGGGACAGGGGATTCTACGAGCAGTACTTC. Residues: CASSPNRDRGFYEQYF.

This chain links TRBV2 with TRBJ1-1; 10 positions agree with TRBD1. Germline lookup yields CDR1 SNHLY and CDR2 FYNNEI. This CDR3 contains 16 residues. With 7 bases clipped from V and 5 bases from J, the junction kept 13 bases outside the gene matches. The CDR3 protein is CASMLGTGASGTEAFF. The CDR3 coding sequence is TGTGCCAGCATGTTGGGGACAGGGGCGAGTGGGACTGAAGCTTTCTTT.

CDR3 loop: CANDRDRPIESGNTIYF. The DNA of the CDR3 is TGTGCCAACGATAGGGACAGGCCGATCGAATCTGGAAACACCATATATTTT. The chain uses TRBV12-1 and TRBJ1-3; the table assigns TRBD1, which was not confirmed against the DNA. TRBV12-1 is listed as a pseudogene. The CDR3 is made up of 17 amino acids.

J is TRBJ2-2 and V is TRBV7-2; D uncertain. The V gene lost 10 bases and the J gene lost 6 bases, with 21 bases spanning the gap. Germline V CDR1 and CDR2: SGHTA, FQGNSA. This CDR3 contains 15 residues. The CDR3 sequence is CATQPLRWYAGELFF. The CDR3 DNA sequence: TGTGCCACCCAACCCCTCCGGTGGTATGCCGGGGAGCTGTTTTTT.

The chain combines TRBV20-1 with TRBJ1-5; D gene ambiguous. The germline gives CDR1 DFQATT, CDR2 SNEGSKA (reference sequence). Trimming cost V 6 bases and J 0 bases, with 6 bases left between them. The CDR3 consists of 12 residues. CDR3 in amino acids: CSAQDSNQPQHF. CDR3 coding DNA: TGCAGTGCCCAAGATAGCAATCAGCCCCAGCATTTT.

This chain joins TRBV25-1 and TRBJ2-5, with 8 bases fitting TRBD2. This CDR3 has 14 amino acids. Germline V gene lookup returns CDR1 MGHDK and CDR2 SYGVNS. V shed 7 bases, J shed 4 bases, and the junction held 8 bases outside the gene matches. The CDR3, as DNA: TGTGCCAGCACCGACCCCCTAGCGGGAGAGACCCAGTACTTC. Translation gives CASTDPLAGETQYF.

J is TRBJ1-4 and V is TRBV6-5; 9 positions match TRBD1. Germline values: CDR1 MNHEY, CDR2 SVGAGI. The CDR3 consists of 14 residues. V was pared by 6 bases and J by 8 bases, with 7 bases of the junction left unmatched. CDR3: CASRRTGAEEKLFF. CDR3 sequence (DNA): TGTGCCAGCAGGCGGACAGGGGCGGAGGAAAAACTGTTTTTT.

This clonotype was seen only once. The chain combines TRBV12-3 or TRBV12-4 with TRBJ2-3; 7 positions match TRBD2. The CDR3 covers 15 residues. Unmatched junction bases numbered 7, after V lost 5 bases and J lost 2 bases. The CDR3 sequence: CASSLRGDATDTQYF. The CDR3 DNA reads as TGTGCCAGCAGTCTCCGGGGGGATGCCACAGATACGCAGTATTTT.

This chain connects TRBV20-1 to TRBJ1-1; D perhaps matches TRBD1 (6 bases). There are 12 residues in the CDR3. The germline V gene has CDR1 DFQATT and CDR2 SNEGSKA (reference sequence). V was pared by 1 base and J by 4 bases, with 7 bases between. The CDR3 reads CSARGTATEAFF. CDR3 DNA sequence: TGCAGTGCTAGAGGGACAGCCACTGAAGCTTTCTTT.

The CDR3 spells CASSRPGTGAGANVLTF. CDR3 sequence (DNA): TGTGCCAGCAGCCGTCCCGGGACAGGGGCTGGGGCCAACGTCCTGACTTTC. V gene TRBV27 combines with J gene TRBJ2-6; 10 nucleotides line up with TRBD1. The V gene end was trimmed by 6 bases and the J gene end by 2 bases; junction bases not matched to a gene: 7. CDR1 is MNHEY, CDR2 SMNVEV, per germline (reference sequence). This CDR3 region has 17 residues.

The CDR3 DNA follows: TGTGCCAGCAGCGTCGGCACGGCTAGCGGAAATTACGAGCAGTACTTC. The encoded protein is CASSVGTASGNYEQYF. The chain has TRBV7-9 and TRBJ2-7, with TRBD2 matching over 7 bases. CDR3 length: 16 amino acids. Germline assignment: CDR1 SEHNR and CDR2 FQNEAQ (reference sequence). The V segment lost 5 bases and the J segment 4 bases; nucleotides outside the gene matches: 14.

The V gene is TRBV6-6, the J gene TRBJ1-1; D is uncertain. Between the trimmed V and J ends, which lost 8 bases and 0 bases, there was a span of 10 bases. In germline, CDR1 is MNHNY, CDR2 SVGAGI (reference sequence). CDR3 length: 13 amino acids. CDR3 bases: TGTGCCAGCTCCTCGCAGGTGAACACTGAAGCTTTCTTT. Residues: CASSSQVNTEAFF.

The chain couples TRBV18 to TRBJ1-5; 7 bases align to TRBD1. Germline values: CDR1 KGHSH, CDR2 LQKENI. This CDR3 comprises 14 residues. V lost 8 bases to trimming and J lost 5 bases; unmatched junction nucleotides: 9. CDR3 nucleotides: TGTGCCAGCAGTTATGGACAGGATGATCAGCCCCAGCATTTT. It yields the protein CASSYGQDDQPQHF.

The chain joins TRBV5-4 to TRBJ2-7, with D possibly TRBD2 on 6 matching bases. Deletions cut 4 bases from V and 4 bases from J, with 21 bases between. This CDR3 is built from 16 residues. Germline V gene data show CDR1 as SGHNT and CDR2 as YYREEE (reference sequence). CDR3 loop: CASSHLWGEQRYEQYF. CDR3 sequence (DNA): TGTGCCAGCAGCCACCTCTGGGGGGAGCAGAGGTACGAGCAGTACTTC.

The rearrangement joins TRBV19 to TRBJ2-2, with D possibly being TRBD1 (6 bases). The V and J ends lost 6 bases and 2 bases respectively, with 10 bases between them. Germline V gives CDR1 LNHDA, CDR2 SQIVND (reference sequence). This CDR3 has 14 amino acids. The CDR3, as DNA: TGTGCCAGTAGCGGGACACAAAACACCGGGGAGCTGTTTTTT. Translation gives CASSGTQNTGELFF.

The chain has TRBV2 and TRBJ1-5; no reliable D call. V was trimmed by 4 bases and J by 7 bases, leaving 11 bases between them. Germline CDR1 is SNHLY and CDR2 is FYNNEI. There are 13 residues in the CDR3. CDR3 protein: CASSARLGQPQHF. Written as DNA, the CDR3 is TGTGCCAGCAGTGCCAGGCTTGGACAGCCCCAGCATTTT.

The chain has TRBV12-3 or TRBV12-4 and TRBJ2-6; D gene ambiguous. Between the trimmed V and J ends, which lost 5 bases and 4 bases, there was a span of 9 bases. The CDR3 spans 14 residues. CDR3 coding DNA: TGTGCCAGCAGTACCACTCGCGGGGCCAACGTCCTGACTTTC. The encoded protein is CASSTTRGANVLTF.